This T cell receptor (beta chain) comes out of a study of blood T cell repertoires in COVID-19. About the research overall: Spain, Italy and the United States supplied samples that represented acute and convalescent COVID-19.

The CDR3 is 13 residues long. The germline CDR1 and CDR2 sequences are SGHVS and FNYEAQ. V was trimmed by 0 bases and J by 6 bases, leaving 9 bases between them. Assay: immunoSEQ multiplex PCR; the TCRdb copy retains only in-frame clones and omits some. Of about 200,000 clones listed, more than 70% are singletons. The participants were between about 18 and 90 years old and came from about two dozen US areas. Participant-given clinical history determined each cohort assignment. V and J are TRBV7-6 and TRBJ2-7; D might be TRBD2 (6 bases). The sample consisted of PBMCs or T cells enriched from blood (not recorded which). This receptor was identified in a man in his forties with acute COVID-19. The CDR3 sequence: CASSLAFGSEQYF. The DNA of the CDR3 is TGTGCCAGCAGCTTAGCGTTCGGGAGCGAGCAGTACTTC.